The 22 T cell receptor beta chains listed next were all sequenced from one sample in a study of CD8 T cells in Susac syndrome. An input of about 0.45 to 1 ug of RNA was subjected to reverse transcription using random hexamers. TCRdb reprocessed the immunoSEQ multiplex PCR reads with MiXCR, giving one entry per CDR3 protein. The sample has 180,000 or so distinct CDR3 sequences; approximately 94% are singletons. Sequencing used CD4+ T cells from PBMCs. These receptors all stem from a human donor in good health.

The genes are TRBV20-1 and TRBJ2-2, with D unresolved. V was trimmed by 0 bases and J by 1 base, leaving 3 bases between them. In germline, CDR1 is DFQATT, CDR2 SNEGSKA (reference sequence). The CDR3 extends over 13 amino acids. The chain's CDR3 is CSARDRNTGELFF. The CDR3 coding sequence is TGCAGTGCTAGAGATAGGAACACCGGGGAGCTGTTTTTT.

The V gene is TRBV3-1, the J gene TRBJ2-1, with a tentative D call TRBD2 (5 bases). Germline V gene sequence: CDR1 LGHDT, CDR2 YNNKEL (reference sequence). The V end was cut by 1 base, the J end by 12 bases, with 10 bases between. The CDR3 has 12 amino acids. The CDR3 here is CASSQALAGQFF. The CDR3 DNA reads as TGTGCCAGCAGCCAAGCCCTAGCAGGGCAGTTCTTC.

V and J are TRBV20-1 and TRBJ2-1, with TRBD2 matching over 7 bases. The J segment lost 5 bases and the V segment lost 3 bases, leaving 13 bases of the junction unmatched. Germline CDR1 DFQATT, CDR2 SNEGSKA (reference sequence). This CDR3 spans 16 amino acids. For the CDR3, the DNA is TGCAGTGCTAGGAGTTTTCGTGGGGAGGGGCACAATGAGCAGTTCTTC. Its protein product is CSARSFRGEGHNEQFF.

The gene calls are TRBV29-1 and TRBJ2-7, with no clear D. The ends were cut back, 4 bases at V and 3 bases at J, with 13 bases in the middle. From germline, CDR1 is SQVTM and CDR2 ANQGSEA. This CDR3 spans 13 amino acids. The CDR3 here is CSVGRAPSYEQYF. The CDR3 DNA sequence: TGCAGCGTTGGTAGGGCCCCCAGCTACGAGCAGTACTTC.

The chain combines TRBV9 with TRBJ2-1, with a tentative D call TRBD2 (5 bases). The V and J ends lost 6 bases and 5 bases respectively, with 12 bases between them. The CDR3 loop spans 13 amino acids. Germline CDR1 is SGDLS and CDR2 is YYNGEE. CDR3 sequence reads: CASNPGINNEQFF. CDR3 bases: TGTGCCAGCAATCCGGGGATAAACAATGAGCAGTTCTTC. Filled out from reference TRBV9 and TRBJ2-1, the complete variable domain reads DSGVTQTPKHLITATGQRVTLRCSPRSGDLSVYWYQQSLDQGLQFLIQYYNGEERAKGNILERFSAQQFPDLHSELNLSSLELGDSALYFCASNPGINNEQFFGPGTRLTVL.

The chain has TRBV27 and TRBJ1-5; unclear D gene. V was shortened by 6 bases and J by 5 bases, with 11 bases between the two germline ends. Germline lookup yields CDR1 MNHEY and CDR2 SMNVEV (reference sequence). This CDR3 contains 13 residues. CDR3 amino acids: CASRRQADQPQHF. The CDR3 DNA is TGTGCCAGCAGACGGCAGGCCGATCAGCCCCAGCATTTT.

V usage is TRBV5-6 and J usage is TRBJ2-5; D unclear. This CDR3 contains 12 residues. The V end was cut by 5 bases, the J end by 7 bases, with 12 bases between. CDR1 and CDR2 (germline): SGHDT, YYEEEE. The CDR3 DNA reads TGTGCCAGCAGTATACCCGACGGGACCCAGTACTTC. It yields the protein CASSIPDGTQYF.

The V call is TRBV3-1, the J call TRBJ2-1; 10 nucleotides match TRBD2. V shed 1 base and J 9 bases; nucleotides not matched to a gene: 9. The CDR3 extends over 16 amino acids. Per the germline V gene, CDR1 is LGHDT and CDR2 is YNNKEL (reference sequence). CDR3 in amino acids: CASSQVSPSGSSEQFF. The CDR3 bases are TGTGCCAGCAGCCAAGTCTCGCCTAGCGGGAGCAGTGAGCAGTTCTTC.

The chain has TRBV2 and TRBJ2-5; a weak D match, TRBD1 (6 bases). V lost 5 bases to trimming and J lost 5 bases, with 12 bases between them. This CDR3 region has 13 residues. CDR1 and CDR2 (germline): SNHLY, FYNNEI. The CDR3 nucleotides read TGTGCCAGCAGTACTCAGAGGGGGGAGACCCAGTACTTC. Its translation: CASSTQRGETQYF.

About this clonotype itself: A junction boundary mismatches the germline segment, possibly from a read error. V and J are TRBV7-3 and TRBJ2-3; 7 nucleotides match TRBD1. Germline loops: CDR1 SGHTA, CDR2 FQGTGA. The CDR3 length is 12 residues. The CDR3 loop is CASSFPGQYFVF. DNA for the CDR3: TGTGCCAGCAGCTTCCCGGGACAGTACTTCGTTTTT.

The chain links TRBV6-1 to TRBJ1-2; D is unresolved. V was trimmed by 1 base and J by 8 bases, leaving 17 bases between them. The CDR3 has 15 amino acids. Germline CDR1 and CDR2: MNHNS and SASEGT. The CDR3 region has the DNA TGTGCCAGCAGTGAAGTCCTCGACGCTTATTACGGCTACACCTTC. This gives the protein CASSEVLDAYYGYTF.

This clonotype was counted a single time. The genes are TRBV29-1 and TRBJ1-1; tentatively, D is TRBD1 (5 bases). This CDR3 spans 14 amino acids. V lost 7 bases to trimming and J lost 2 bases, with 17 bases between them. Germline V CDR1 and CDR2: SQVTM, ANQGSEA. The CDR3: CSARRGEANTEAFF. In DNA form, the CDR3 reads TGCAGCGCTCGGAGGGGAGAAGCAAACACTGAAGCTTTCTTT. Looking up the rest from reference TRBV29-1 and TRBJ1-1 gives the full variable domain: SAVISQKPSRDICQRGTSLTIQCQVDSQVTMMFWYRQQPGQSLTLIATANQGSEATYESGFVIDKFPISRPNLTFSTLTVSNMSPEDSSIYLCSARRGEANTEAFFGQGTRLTVV.

This chain connects TRBV6-5 to TRBJ2-7; the match to TRBD1 covers 10 bases. Germline V gene lookup returns CDR1 MNHEY and CDR2 SVGAGI. This CDR3 spans 14 amino acids. J lost 3 bases, V lost 4 bases, and 3 bases had no gene match. This chain's CDR3 is CASSSDRGHYEQYF. The CDR3 region has the DNA TGTGCCAGCAGTTCCGACAGGGGGCACTACGAGCAGTACTTC.

The chain uses TRBV20-1 and TRBJ2-3, with TRBD1 matching 8 bases. Germline V gene lookup returns CDR1 DFQATT and CDR2 SNEGSKA (reference sequence). This CDR3 has 16 residues. V gave up 2 bases and J gave up 2 bases; unmatched junction bases: 9. The CDR3: CSARLARTGSTDTQYF. In DNA, the CDR3 is TGCAGTGCTAGACTTGCCCGGACAGGGTCCACAGATACGCAGTATTTT.

Here the CDR3 reads CSARVGGGANVLTF. In DNA form, the CDR3 reads TGCAGTGCTAGAGTTGGTGGTGGGGCCAACGTCCTGACTTTC. The chain couples TRBV20-1 to TRBJ2-6; D is unresolved. In germline, CDR1 is DFQATT, CDR2 SNEGSKA (reference sequence). This CDR3 has 14 residues. V was clipped by 1 base and J by 3 bases, with 7 bases between them.

J is TRBJ1-2 and V is TRBV28; no clear D. V dropped 3 bases and J dropped 8 bases, with 13 bases sitting between them. Germline V gene sequence: CDR1 MDHEN, CDR2 SYDVKM. The CDR3 spans 13 residues. This chain's CDR3 is CASSLGPRSGYTF. The CDR3 coding sequence is TGTGCCAGCAGTTTGGGCCCACGGTCCGGCTACACCTTC.

The chain couples TRBV29-1 to TRBJ1-1; a weak D match, TRBD1 (5 bases). The CDR3 extends over 14 amino acids. Germline V gene lookup returns CDR1 SQVTM and CDR2 ANQGSEA. The V end lost 1 base, the J end lost 4 bases, and 13 bases lay between the germline ends. CDR3 DNA sequence: TGCAGCGTTGAAGTGGGGGGAGGTGGCACTGAAGCTTTCTTT. This translates into CSVEVGGGGTEAFF.

The CDR3 is CASSLAVTNYGYTF. The CDR3 DNA is TGTGCCAGCAGCTTAGCCGTGACTAACTATGGCTACACCTTC. The chain couples TRBV7-2 to TRBJ1-2, with D unclear. CDR1 is SGHTA and CDR2 is FQGNSA in the germline V gene. CDR3 size: 14 residues. With 0 bases removed from V and 0 bases from J, the gap between germline ends came to 5 bases.

CDR3 amino acids: CASQDSGGALEQYF. CDR3 in DNA: TGTGCCAGTCAGGACTCGGGGGGGGCGCTCGAGCAGTACTTC. V and J are TRBV27 and TRBJ2-7, with 8 bases aligning to TRBD2. The V gene end was trimmed by 9 bases and the J gene end by 6 bases; junction bases not matched to a gene: 13. This CDR3 has 14 residues. Germline CDR1 is MNHEY and CDR2 is SMNVEV (reference sequence).

This clonotype was seen a handful of times. DNA of the CDR3: TGTGCCAGCAGCCCTTCCGGGACTAGCTACGAGCAGTACTTC. It encodes CASSPSGTSYEQYF. The V and J genes are TRBV11-2 and TRBJ2-7; 8 nucleotides agree with TRBD2. This CDR3 region has 14 residues. Germline V gene data show CDR1 as SGHAT and CDR2 as FQNNGV. V shed 5 bases and J 3 bases; nucleotides not matched to a gene: 6. Based on the CDR3 plus reference TRBV11-2 and TRBJ2-7, the full variable domain is EAGVAQSPRYKIIEKRQSVAFWCNPISGHATLYWYQQILGQGPKLLIQFQNNGVVDDSQLPKDRFSAERLKGVDSTLKIQPAKLEDSAVYLCASSPSGTSYEQYFGPGTRLTVT.

The chain recombines TRBV29-1 with TRBJ2-7, with 8 nucleotides matching TRBD2. Germline V gives CDR1 SQVTM, CDR2 ANQGSEA. The CDR3 extends over 15 amino acids. J gave up 2 bases and V 6 bases, and 12 bases lay outside the gene matches. CDR3 region: CSVLGRGLEPYEQYF. The CDR3 region has the DNA TGCAGCGTCCTCGGCCGGGGACTAGAGCCCTACGAGCAGTACTTC.

The chain recombines TRBV15 with TRBJ2-1; no reliable D call. V lost 5 bases, J lost 5 bases, and 10 bases lay in between. Per germline, CDR1 LNHNV and CDR2 YYDKDF (reference sequence). There are 13 residues in the CDR3. The CDR3 region has the DNA TGTGCCACCAGCGCGCAGGCGGACAATGAGCAGTTCTTC. As protein: CATSAQADNEQFF. Full variable domain (outside the CDR3, taken from reference TRBV15 and TRBJ2-1): DAMVIQNPRYQVTQFGKPVTLSCSQTLNHNVMYWYQQKSSQAPKLLFHYYDKDFNNEADTPDNFQSRRPNTSFCFLDIRSPGLGDTAMYLCATSAQADNEQFFGPGTRLTVL.